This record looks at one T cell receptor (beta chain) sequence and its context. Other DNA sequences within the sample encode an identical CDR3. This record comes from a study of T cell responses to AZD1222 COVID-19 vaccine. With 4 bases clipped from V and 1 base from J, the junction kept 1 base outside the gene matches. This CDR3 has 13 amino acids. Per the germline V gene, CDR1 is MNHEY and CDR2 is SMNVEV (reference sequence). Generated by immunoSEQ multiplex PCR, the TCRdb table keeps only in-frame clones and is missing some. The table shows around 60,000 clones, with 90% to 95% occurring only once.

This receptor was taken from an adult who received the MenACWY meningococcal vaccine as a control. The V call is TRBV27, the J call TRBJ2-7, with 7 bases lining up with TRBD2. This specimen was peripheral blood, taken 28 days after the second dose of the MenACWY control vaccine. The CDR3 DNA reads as TGTGCCAGCAGTTGGGGGGGTTCCTACGAGCAGTACTTC. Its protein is CASSWGGSYEQYF.